This T cell receptor beta chain derives from a study of OX40 agonist ivuxolimab in advanced cancers. Study background: The study enrolled dose-escalation patients with hepatocellular carcinoma, melanoma, renal cell or head and neck cancer. Patients were roughly 83% male with ages about 20 to 79, mean about 54. Study results and caveats: Partial responders at 0.1-3.0 mg/kg showed near-lowest clonal expansion. On average, CD8+ T cells had more expanded clones than CD4+.

Sequencing used immunoSEQ multiplex PCR; TCRdb keeps in-frame clones, though not all of them. Of more than 95,000 clones detected, less than 95% appear once; the ten largest clones hold 0.7% to 0.85%. A word on this clone: Its antigen is still unknown.

The CDR3 totals 14 residues. The V end was cut by 5 bases, the J end by 5 bases, with 12 bases between. Germline assignment: CDR1 SEHNR and CDR2 FQNEAQ (reference sequence). This chain links TRBV7-9 with TRBJ1-4; D uncertain. This sequence originates from an adult with an advanced solid tumor such as melanoma, head and neck, liver or kidney cancer. Source: CD4+ or CD8+ T cells sorted from blood, taken in a trial of the OX40 agonist ivuxolimab. The CDR3 region is CASSPHPGNEKLFF. The DNA of the CDR3 is TGTGCCAGCAGCCCCCACCCCGGGAATGAAAAACTGTTTTTT.